This TCR beta chain originates from a study of T cells in Graves' hyperthyroidism and ophthalmopathy. V gave up 3 bases and J gave up 0 bases; unmatched junction bases: 3. The CDR3 loop spans 18 amino acids. Germline CDR1 is SGHRS and CDR2 is YFSETQ. This clonotype was seen repeatedly, ten times or more. Authors of the study amplified TCR beta CDR3 regions from RNA transcripts. HTBI primers were used for first-round RT-PCR of the TCR CDR3. Via MiXCR, TCRdb re-called the multiplex PCR reads, giving one row per CDR3 protein. Of approximately 600,000 distinct CDR3 sequences in the sample, under 25% were seen once.

What was sequenced was blood. The chain combines TRBV5-1 with TRBJ2-1; 16 nucleotides agree with TRBD2. This receptor was obtained from a man aged 30 to 39 with Graves' ophthalmopathy. CDR3 loop: CASSWGLAGGPSYNEQFF. The DNA for the CDR3 is TGCGCCAGCAGCTGGGGACTAGCGGGAGGGCCCTCCTACAATGAGCAGTTCTTC.